Presented here are 8 T cell receptor beta chains from one specimen sequenced in a study of T cells expressing NK-cell markers. No DNA is given; TCRdb re-called the 5' RACE reads and lists each CDR3 protein once. The sample table sets out 350,000 to 500,000 distinct CDR3 sequences. Sequenced sample: blood T cells: a sorted CD56 or NKG2C T cell subset, CD4+ or CD8+ T cells, or bulk PBMC T cells (not recorded which). The receptors shown here come from a woman between 18 and 75 years old in good health.

The chain links TRBV21-1 to TRBJ2-7; there is no DNA to check the TCRdb D call of TRBD1. TRBV21-1 is assigned pseudogene status. CDR3 length: 21 residues. CDR3 residues: CASSLEPEAAPRDRGRNEQYF.

The chain combines TRBV12-3 or TRBV12-4 with TRBJ2-1. The length of the CDR3 is 14 residues. The CDR3 sequence: CASSVDTHYNEQFF.

The chain couples TRBV9 to TRBJ1-2; TCRdb returns TRBD1, unconfirmable since there is no DNA. This CDR3 region has 15 residues. CDR1 and CDR2 from the germline V gene are SGDLS and YYNGEE. The CDR3 loop reads CASSEGGAGSYGYTF.

The rearrangement links TRBV5-1 to TRBJ2-3; there is no DNA to check the TCRdb D call of TRBD2. Per the germline V gene, CDR1 is SGHRS and CDR2 is YFSETQ. The CDR3 is made up of 14 amino acids. CDR3 in amino acids: CASRQSGVEDTQYF.

This sequence joins TRBV27 and TRBJ1-1. This CDR3 has 14 amino acids. Germline assignment: CDR1 MNHEY and CDR2 SMNVEV (reference sequence). CDR3: CASSPRRLNTEAFF.

The chain carries TRBV7-9 and TRBJ2-1; the TCRdb D gene call, TRBD2, has no DNA to confirm it. The CDR3 covers 15 residues. CDR1 SEHNR and CDR2 FQNEAQ come from the germline V gene (reference sequence). CDR3 amino acids: CASSDGTSGENEQFF.

This chain connects TRBV19 to TRBJ2-7; the TCRdb call, TRBD2, lacks DNA for checking. The CDR3 contains 16 residues. CDR1 is LNHDA and CDR2 is SQIVND in the germline V gene (reference sequence). CDR3 in amino acids: CASSIDLVEGSYEQYF.

Here the CDR3 reads CASNAFGQYYEQYF. V and J are TRBV12-3 or TRBV12-4 and TRBJ2-7. The CDR3 extends over 14 amino acids.